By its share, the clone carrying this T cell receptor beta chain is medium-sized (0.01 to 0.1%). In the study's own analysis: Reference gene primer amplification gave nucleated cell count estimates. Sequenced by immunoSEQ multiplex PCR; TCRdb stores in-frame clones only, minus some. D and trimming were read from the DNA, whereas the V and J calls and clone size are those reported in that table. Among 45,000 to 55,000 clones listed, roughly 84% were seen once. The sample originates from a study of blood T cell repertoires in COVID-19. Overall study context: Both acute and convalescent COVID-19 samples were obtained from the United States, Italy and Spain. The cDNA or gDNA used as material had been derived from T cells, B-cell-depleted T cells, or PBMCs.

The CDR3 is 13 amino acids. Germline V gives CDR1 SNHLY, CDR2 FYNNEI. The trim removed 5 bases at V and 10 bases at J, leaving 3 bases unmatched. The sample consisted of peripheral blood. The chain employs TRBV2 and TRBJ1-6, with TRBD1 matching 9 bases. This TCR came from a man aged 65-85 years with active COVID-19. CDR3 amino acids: CASSLTGGSPLHF. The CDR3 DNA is TGTGCCAGCAGTCTGACAGGGGGGTCACCCCTCCACTTT.